The 27 T cell receptor beta chains given below trace back to one sample, sequenced in a study of cytomegalovirus exposure and HLA in healthy donors. TCRdb keeps only in-frame clones here, not all; method: immunoSEQ multiplex PCR. The sample contains about 110,000 clones, roughly 86% of which appear only once. Sequencing was performed on PBMCs. The receptors were gathered from a woman under 30 in good health and CMV-seronegative.

This chain uses TRBV4-3 with TRBJ1-2; TRBD1 agrees at 8 bases. There are 15 residues in the CDR3. CDR1 is LGHNA, CDR2 YSLEER, per germline. Losses at the gene ends were 1 base for V and 7 bases for J; bases not matched to a gene: 8. CDR3 sequence reads: CASSQGDRTGFGYTF. CDR3 in DNA: TGCGCCAGCAGCCAAGGGGACCGGACAGGGTTTGGCTACACCTTC.

The chain carries TRBV15 and TRBJ2-2; TRBD2 agrees at 9 bases. Losses at the gene ends were 8 bases for V and 7 bases for J; bases not matched to a gene: 8. Germline loops: CDR1 LNHNV, CDR2 YYDKDF (reference sequence). The CDR3 extends over 14 amino acids. The CDR3: CATQRQREVGELFF. For the CDR3, the DNA is TGTGCCACCCAACGCCAGCGGGAGGTCGGGGAGCTGTTTTTT.

The chain links TRBV6-5 to TRBJ1-1; 8 positions match TRBD1. The junction had 1 base not matched to a gene; V was cut back by 2 bases and J by 5 bases. The CDR3 is made up of 13 amino acids. CDR1 is MNHEY and CDR2 is SVGAGI in the germline V gene. CDR3 in DNA: TGTGCCAGCAGTTACGGACAGGGAACTGAAGCTTTCTTT. This codes for CASSYGQGTEAFF.

This clone was detected a few times. The CDR3 nucleotides read TGTGCCAGCAGCTTAGGACAGGGTGACTGGGAGCTGTTTTTT. It translates to CASSLGQGDWELFF. The chain carries TRBV9 and TRBJ2-2; 8 bases are shared with TRBD1. V was clipped by 4 bases and J by 9 bases; unmatched bases: 8. The length of the CDR3 is 14 residues. Germline V gene sequence: CDR1 SGDLS, CDR2 YYNGEE.

The V and J genes are TRBV6-6 and TRBJ2-3; D not resolved. This CDR3 region has 14 residues. V was clipped by 2 bases and J by 3 bases, with 9 bases between them. Germline-derived CDR1 and CDR2 are MNHNY and SVGAGI (reference sequence). The CDR3 protein is CASSYNHETDTQYF. CDR3 coding DNA: TGTGCCAGCAGTTACAACCACGAGACAGATACGCAGTATTTT.

This clone has just one count. The rearrangement links TRBV28 to TRBJ2-7; 8 positions match TRBD2. The V and J ends lost 6 bases and 0 bases, in that order; junction bases with no gene match: 7. The germline V gene encodes CDR1 MDHEN and CDR2 SYDVKM. The CDR3 length is 15 residues. The CDR3 region is CASRLSGTLSYEQYF. DNA of the CDR3: TGTGCCAGCAGGCTTAGCGGGACCCTCTCCTACGAGCAGTACTTC.

The gene calls are TRBV7-2 and TRBJ2-7; D gene uncertain. CDR1 SGHTA and CDR2 FQGNSA come from the germline V gene. This CDR3 is built from 15 residues. Trimming left V 1 base short and J 3 bases short, with 13 bases between. The CDR3 DNA reads TGTGCCAGCAGCTTAGATTACCTTAGAAGCTACGAGCAGTACTTC. Amino acids: CASSLDYLRSYEQYF.

The V gene is TRBV5-5, the J gene TRBJ2-7; D unclear. The CDR3 spans 14 residues. The V end lost 7 bases, the J end lost 7 bases, and 21 bases lay between the germline ends. Germline V lookup: CDR1 SGHKS, CDR2 YYEKEE (reference sequence). This CDR3 is CASHPSPGSLEQYF. Here the CDR3 DNA reads TGTGCCAGCCACCCTTCGCCAGGCTCCCTGGAGCAGTACTTC.

This chain links TRBV5-4 with TRBJ2-1, with 9 bases aligning to TRBD2. The CDR3 is 15 residues long. Per the germline V gene, CDR1 is SGHNT and CDR2 is YYREEE (reference sequence). V was clipped by 4 bases and J by 1 base; unmatched bases: 3. Here the CDR3 reads CASSQRGVSYNEQFF. In DNA, the CDR3 is TGTGCCAGCAGCCAGCGGGGGGTTTCCTACAATGAGCAGTTCTTC. The variable domain in full, with the rest retrieved from reference TRBV5-4 and TRBJ2-1, is ETGVTQSPTHLIKTRGQQVTLRCSSQSGHNTVSWYQQALGQGPQFIFQYYREEENGRGNFPPRFSGLQFPNYSSELNVNALELDDSALYLCASSQRGVSYNEQFFGPGTRLTVL.

The chain is built from TRBV6-6 and TRBJ1-3, with D hard to call. CDR1 MNHNY and CDR2 SVGAGI come from the germline V gene (reference sequence). CDR3 size: 15 residues. Trimming cost V 6 bases and J 0 bases, with 12 bases left between them. The DNA of the CDR3 is TGTGCCAGCAGCCCCGAGATTTACTCTGGAAACACCATATATTTT. Its translation is CASSPEIYSGNTIYF.

The rearrangement uses TRBV7-3 and TRBJ1-1; D is perhaps TRBD1 (5 bases). V was trimmed by 5 bases and J by 0 bases, leaving 10 bases between them. CDR1 is SGHTA and CDR2 is FQGTGA in the germline V gene. The CDR3 loop spans 14 amino acids. The DNA of the CDR3 is TGTGCCAGCAGCCCAGGGTCGATGAACACTGAAGCTTTCTTT. The encoded protein is CASSPGSMNTEAFF.

This clone was seen a handful of times. This rearrangement joins TRBV28 to TRBJ2-7; 7 nucleotides align to TRBD1. Germline V lookup: CDR1 MDHEN, CDR2 SYDVKM. The CDR3 is made up of 13 amino acids. V trimming: 2 bases; J trimming: 6 bases; junction bases outside the gene matches: 4. The CDR3 DNA reads as TGTGCCAGCAGTTTACAGGGGGTGGGCGAGCAGTACTTC. This translates into CASSLQGVGEQYF. The entire variable domain, with the rest obtained from reference TRBV28 and TRBJ2-7, is as follows: DVKVTQSSRYLVKRTGEKVFLECVQDMDHENMFWYRQDPGLGLRLIYFSYDVKMKEKGDIPEGYSVSREKKERFSLILESASTNQTSMYLCASSLQGVGEQYFGPGTRLTVT.

The J gene is TRBJ2-3, the V gene TRBV19, with 7 bases identical to TRBD1. CDR1 LNHDA and CDR2 SQIVND come from the germline V gene (reference sequence). The CDR3 has 14 residues. The V gene end was trimmed by 5 bases and the J gene end by 4 bases; junction bases not matched to a gene: 6. The CDR3 sequence is CASSVDRVADTQYF. In DNA form, the CDR3 reads TGTGCCAGTAGTGTCGACAGGGTCGCAGATACGCAGTATTTT.

The genes are TRBV28 and TRBJ1-5; 7 positions agree with TRBD1. Germline assignment: CDR1 MDHEN and CDR2 SYDVKM. The V segment lost 2 bases and the J segment 5 bases; nucleotides outside the gene matches: 3. The CDR3 is 14 residues long. In nucleotides, the CDR3 is TGTGCCAGCAGTTTAAGGGGGCGGGATCAGCCCCAGCATTTT. Translated: CASSLRGRDQPQHF.

CDR3 DNA sequence: TGTGCCAGTAGTCTGGGGGCAACCTATGGCTACACCTTC. Translating gives CASSLGATYGYTF. The chain joins TRBV19 to TRBJ1-2; D perhaps matches TRBD1 (6 bases). V was cut by 5 bases and J by 4 bases, with 11 bases left in between. The CDR3 consists of 13 residues. Germline lookup yields CDR1 LNHDA and CDR2 SQIVND (reference sequence).

The V gene is TRBV4-3, the J gene TRBJ2-1, with D perhaps matching TRBD1 (6 bases). The V end lost 4 bases, the J end lost 9 bases, and 16 bases lay between the germline ends. The length of the CDR3 is 14 residues. Germline-derived CDR1 and CDR2 are LGHNA and YSLEER. The CDR3 DNA follows: TGCGCCAGCAGCCGGGGCCCCAGGGGTGGTGAGCAGTTCTTC. It specifies CASSRGPRGGEQFF.

This clone was seen a few times. This rearrangement joins TRBV27 to TRBJ2-7; D is undetermined. This CDR3 contains 11 residues. V shed 4 bases and J shed 4 bases, with 5 bases lying between them. The V gene's germline CDR1 is MNHEY and CDR2 SMNVEV (reference sequence). CDR3 DNA sequence: TGTGCCAGCAGTTCGCGTTACGAGCAGTACTTC. It codes for CASSSRYEQYF.

The V call is TRBV11-2, the J call TRBJ1-6; D gene ambiguous. Germline V lookup: CDR1 SGHAT, CDR2 FQNNGV. Trimming shortened V by 6 bases and J by 0 bases, and 12 bases separated the two germline ends. This CDR3 is 16 amino acids long. CDR3 coding DNA: TGTGCCAGCAGTCCTATTGTTAGCTCCTATAATTCACCCCTCCACTTT. It translates to CASSPIVSSYNSPLHF.

This clone occurred once. The CDR3 region is CAWSPPGSSGRHEQYF. The CDR3 DNA reads as TGTGCCTGGAGTCCGCCAGGGTCTAGCGGACGTCACGAGCAGTACTTC. The J gene is TRBJ2-7, the V gene TRBV30, with 7 positions matching TRBD2. Per the germline V gene, CDR1 is GTSNPN and CDR2 is SVGIG (reference sequence). The junction had 15 bases not matched to a gene; V was cut back by 2 bases and J by 5 bases. CDR3 length: 16 residues.

This clone came up a few times. V usage is TRBV30 and J usage is TRBJ1-5; D remains unclear. V was cut by 2 bases and J by 6 bases, with 11 bases left in between. The CDR3 runs 13 residues. The germline CDR1 and CDR2 sequences are GTSNPN and SVGIG (reference sequence). The CDR3: CAWSPPTGQPQHF. CDR3 coding DNA: TGTGCCTGGAGTCCTCCAACCGGTCAGCCCCAGCATTTT.

This rearrangement joins TRBV5-4 to TRBJ2-1; D is unclear. Germline V lookup: CDR1 SGHNT, CDR2 YYREEE (reference sequence). The CDR3 totals 16 residues. The germline V and J ends were trimmed by 0 bases and 0 bases, with 10 bases remaining between them. CDR3 coding DNA: TGTGCCAGCAGCTTGGATGCCCCCAGCTCCTACAATGAGCAGTTCTTC. Amino acid sequence: CASSLDAPSSYNEQFF.

The rearrangement uses TRBV30 and TRBJ2-7; the match to TRBD2 covers 10 bases. In germline, CDR1 is GTSNPN, CDR2 SVGIG (reference sequence). The CDR3 has 14 residues. The trim removed 4 bases at V and 6 bases at J, leaving 9 bases unmatched. This chain's CDR3 is CAWTGASGSFEQYF. The CDR3 bases are TGTGCCTGGACTGGCGCTAGCGGGAGTTTCGAGCAGTACTTC.

V is TRBV5-6 and J is TRBJ1-2, with TRBD1 identical over 8 bases. Germline assignment: CDR1 SGHDT and CDR2 YYEEEE. V was pared by 2 bases and J by 8 bases, with 8 bases of the junction left unmatched. The CDR3 consists of 14 residues. CDR3 residues: CASSLRTGRGGYTF. The CDR3 DNA follows: TGTGCCAGCAGCTTAAGGACAGGGCGAGGCGGCTACACCTTC.

This chain links TRBV21-1 with TRBJ2-7; the table assigns TRBD2, which was not confirmed against the DNA. TRBV21-1 represents a pseudogene. The CDR3 is made up of 15 amino acids. The chain's CDR3 is CASSSPGGTVYEQYF. The CDR3 DNA reads as TGTGCCAGCAGCTCCCCAGGAGGGACGGTGTACGAGCAGTACTTC.

This chain connects TRBV7-3 to TRBJ2-3; possibly TRBD2 for D (5 bases). Trimming took off 2 bases at V and 4 bases at J, with 16 bases between the two ends. Per the germline V gene, CDR1 is SGHTA and CDR2 is FQGTGA. The CDR3 contains 16 residues. In DNA, the CDR3 is TGTGCCAGCAGCTTAGGTAGCGCTCAACTCTCAGATACGCAGTATTTT. Encoded protein: CASSLGSAQLSDTQYF.

The chain joins TRBV11-3 to TRBJ2-7; D remains unclear. V dropped 2 bases and J dropped 2 bases, with 28 bases sitting between them. The CDR3 runs to 20 residues. Germline V gene data show CDR1 as SGHNT and CDR2 as YENEEA. This chain's CDR3 is CASSLPLLAGPEIHPYEQYF. DNA for the CDR3: TGTGCCAGCAGCTTACCCTTACTCGCAGGCCCGGAAATACACCCCTACGAGCAGTACTTC. Combining the CDR3 with reference TRBV11-3 and TRBJ2-7 gives the whole variable domain EAGVVQSPRYKIIEKKQPVAFWCNPISGHNTLYWYLQNLGQGPELLIRYENEEAVDDSQLPKDRFSAERLKGVDSTLKIQPAELGDSAVYLCASSLPLLAGPEIHPYEQYFGPGTRLTVT.

The chain carries TRBV28 and TRBJ2-7; TRBD1 matches 11 bases. The ends lost 8 bases at V and 5 bases at J; junction bases unmatched: 14. CDR1 is MDHEN and CDR2 is SYDVKM in the germline V gene. The CDR3 has 16 residues. The CDR3 region has the DNA TGTGCCAGCGGTAGATCCGGGACAGGGGGTAGGAACGAGCAGTACTTC. Amino acid sequence: CASGRSGTGGRNEQYF.